This T cell receptor (beta chain) is from a study of cytomegalovirus exposure and HLA in healthy donors (dated by TCRdb to about 2017). General notes on the study: According to an earlier analysis of 587 of the donors, about 190 million T cells yielded 117 million unique TCR beta sequences and around 300 Gb of sequence data. Among a few hundred genotyped donors of the cohort, an average of approximately 230,000 unique TCR beta nucleotide sequences were sequenced per donor, 15% to 20% of them non-productive. A later genetic analysis used genome-wide SNP genotypes for about three fifths of the 666 donors, treating that subset as a discovery cohort. The study used immunosequencing to profile the T cell repertoires of some 600 subjects and linked those repertoires to cytomegalovirus serostatus. Among the roughly 400 genotyped donors, more than 70% belonged to the genetic ancestry cluster associated with self-reported Caucasian donors. Because of strong linkage in the cohort, roughly five DR-DQ haplotypes were treated as single units for association and clustering. An early release that covered about 600 HLA-typed donors contained around 330 gigabases of sequencing data and around 85 million unique TCR sequences. To study patterns of TCR occurrence, a later analysis re-analyzed previously published TCR beta repertoires from 600 to 750 donors and added high-resolution HLA genotyping. A separate validation cohort of roughly 110 different subjects was used in addition to the 666-subject first cohort. HLA typing covered class I and class II loci at four-digit resolution. In the later analysis, no new phenotypic data were used to find candidate immune exposures; instead, reliance was placed on TCR beta sequences and their occurrence across donors. The number of donors typed differed by locus, with 629-630 for A, B, C, DRB1 and DQB1, roughly 550 for DQA1, approximately 580 for DPA1, and 400 to 490 for DPB1. Every repertoire in the discovery cohort had been generated on one and the same sequencing platform. In an earlier analysis of a few hundred of the donors, high-throughput TCR beta sequencing was used to judge whether each TCR beta V gene segment behaved as functional or pseudogenic. The aim of the study was to test whether cataloging public T cell receptors could identify signatures of past pathogen exposure. High-throughput TCR immunosequencing, statistical association of individual TCRs with disease status, and machine learning were combined to predict cytomegalovirus infection status. Donor age, sex, ethnicity and CMV serostatus were compiled together with the repertoire data. What the research found in general, with its limitations: In this cohort, only TCR beta chains were sequenced, and detectable features were limited by the absence of alpha or paired-chain data. Linkage disequilibrium might explain the correlated functional status among segregating V segments, but an unknown experimental factor could not be ruled out. A later analysis found that TCR association rates varied across HLA loci, with DRB1 alleles showing the most associated TCRs and HLA-C alleles the fewest. Some IMGT-functional V segments, including TRBV6-2 and TRBV6-3, could not be distinguished by the 87-base-pair reads and were therefore excluded. Sequencing depth was assumed to be roughly uniform across donors in the presence/absence analyses, though that assumption may not hold. Because HLA typing was missing for some donors at each locus, association tests included only the typed subset. In a later genetic analysis, fewer N-insertions in productive TCRs were reported among donors in an Asian-associated ancestry cluster than the roughly 640-donor mean. A later analysis found that HLA-associated TCR beta chains were more clonally expanded and had lower generation probabilities than equally common non-associated chains. A later analysis reported that several top co-occurrence clusters appeared linked to parvovirus B19, influenza, CMV and Epstein-Barr virus. Most TCR sequences were observed very rarely across donors, whereas some public TCRs were present in many individuals. A few of the identified cytomegalovirus-associated TCR beta chains were confirmed in vitro to be specific for cytomegalovirus antigens. Fewer than 20 rarely observed V segments, including chromosome 9 orphons, were excluded from the earlier analysis of several hundred of the donors because counts were too low. A cluster of highly shared sequence variants was judged likely to represent a technical artifact of the sequencing pipeline. The authors suggested that the approach could potentially be generalized to other disease states and immunological phenotypes. A further reported finding was that TCR beta sequences accurately predicted the HLA-A and HLA-B alleles for most subjects in the first cohort. An earlier analysis of 587 of the donors showed that most TCR beta V segments appeared in productive rearrangements either about 87% or about 30% of the time, which broadly matched IMGT annotations. The study listed around 160 TCR beta chains as associated with cytomegalovirus. A later analysis associated roughly 17,000 TCR beta sequences with specific HLA alleles at a false discovery rate of 0.05. For the cohort, immune exposure information was limited to CMV serostatus. When HLA alleles, especially DR and DQ, strongly co-occurred, attributing TCR associations to individual alleles was difficult. The classifier was reported to diagnose cytomegalovirus status with high specificity and sensitivity in both the original cohort and the validation cohort. In a later genetic analysis, a missense DCLRE1C variant was associated with V-gene and J-gene trimming of TCR beta chains, and the association was replicated in an independent cohort. In a later analysis, most CMV-associated TCR beta chains were found to appear HLA-restricted, with HLA associations seemingly driven largely by CMV exposure.

For this clone: The clone's antigen remains unknown. Per-base quality was not reported, and no clone a single base away is much larger than it.

The junction shows trimming of 3 bases on V and 2 bases on J, plus 13 bases between the germline ends. Its CDR3 holds 15 amino acids, cysteine through phenylalanine. Just the 45-base CDR3 DNA is kept, in frame starting at base 1. CDR1 SGDLS and CDR2 YYNGEE are derived from the germline V gene. The cohort comprised some 680 healthy bone marrow donors. At the time of sampling, every cohort member was nominally healthy, though immune exposures that went unrecorded were likely present. The donor tested CMV seropositive and was one of the 289 seropositive cohort members. A peripheral blood sample was collected from each donor, and TCR beta sequencing was performed on peripheral blood mononuclear cells. The Qiagen DNeasy Blood Extraction Kit was used to extract genomic DNA from the blood cell samples. The library came from the immunoSEQ multiplex PCR assay. The multiplex PCR relied on a mix of 60 forward primers for TCR Vbeta segments and 13 reverse primers for TCR Jbeta segments. Amplification of the CDR3 region of rearranged TCR beta genes was performed with a multiplex PCR assay on genomic DNA. The amplified TCR beta libraries were sequenced on the Illumina HiSeq System as 87-base-pair reads. As for the authors' bioinformatics: In a later analysis, some 80 million unique TCR beta chains were counted across the approximately 640 repertoires, and roughly 11 million of these chains were shared by at least two donors. Raw reads were error-corrected and collapsed into unique sequences with a nearest-neighbor algorithm that merged closely related sequences to remove PCR and sequencing errors. CDR3 sequences were aligned to IMGT reference sequences to assign V, D and J gene segments. For a sequence to be retained, a match of at least six nucleotides to both a V gene segment and a J gene segment was required. Rearrangements were classified as productive when the CDR3 lacked stop codons and remained in frame with V and J, and all other rearrangements were classified as non-productive. Following IMGT convention, CDR3 was defined as the stretch from the second conserved V-encoded cysteine up to the conserved J-encoded phenylalanine. Sequences without an unambiguous match to a single V gene segment were excluded from the earlier analysis of 450 to 650 of the donors. An earlier analysis of around 600 of the donors classified V segments as functional when productive rearrangements were above 56.7% and as segregating when the standard deviation between donors was above 5%. A statistical classification framework was built for diagnosing cytomegalovirus status from the catalog of TCR beta chain sequences. V and J gene assignment, in a later analysis, came from comparing TCR nucleotide sequences with IMGT/GENE-DB human TR gene sequences. Using the TCRdist pipeline, a later analysis assigned CDR3 sequences along with most-parsimonious VDJ recombination scenarios. In a later analysis, each TCR beta chain was defined by its CDR3 amino acid sequence together with its V-gene family, and reads lacking a unique V-gene family were excluded. As a way to deal with suspected cross-contamination and a sequencing artifact, a later analysis dropped nearly 600 nucleotide sequences that were highly shared and had low generation probability. In a later analysis, a clonal expansion index for each public chain was calculated from normalized within-repertoire ranks of inferred template counts. In a later analysis, generation probabilities were computed using a VDJ recombination model fitted to out-of-frame rearrangements, and the results were checked against IGoR. A later analysis scored TCR-TCR, TCR-HLA and TCR-CMV co-occurrence with hypergeometric tests, applying a repertoire-size bias correction to TCR pairs. False discovery rates were estimated in a later analysis by permuting HLA or CMV assignments 20 times. In a later analysis, co-occurring TCRs were grouped with DBSCAN, and TCRdist sequence similarity was added when clustering was performed within HLA-allele-positive subsets. Repertoires with fewer than 30,000 or more than 120,000 public chains were left out of co-occurrence clustering, as were about five repertoires with anomalous nucleotide sharing. This is the immuneACCESS table as TCRdb keeps it, with only in-frame sequences that have V and J called. A part of the clones is gone; compared with another copy, unresolved V genes explain less than half, and the rest is unexplained. The V and J calls and clone size were taken over from that table, and D and trimming were inferred from the DNA. This sample is represented by 98,000 or so clones; roughly a tenth of them were singletons. 5% to 6.5% of the sample is taken by the ten largest.

Sequenced input: PBMCs. The clonotype originates from a man aged 35-49 years in good health and CMV-seropositive. Recombination joined TRBV9 with TRBJ2-3, and TRBD1 may be the D gene, going by 6 matching bases. The nucleotides read TGTGCCAGCAGCGCGACAGGACACTACACAGATACGCAGTATTTT. Translated, this gives CASSATGHYTDTQYF.